A single T cell receptor (beta chain) is shown here with its context. CDR3 length: 15 residues. Trimming pared 4 bases from V and 1 base from J, leaving 10 bases between. The germline V gene has CDR1 MNHEY and CDR2 SVGEGT. The sample originates from a study of blood T cell repertoires in COVID-19. Study summary: Some COVID-19 samples were acute and others convalescent; all came from the United States, Italy and Spain. Nucleic acid was either cDNA or gDNA, and it came from T cells, B-cell-depleted T cells, or PBMCs.

As originally analysed: Estimation of nucleated cell counts was performed using reference gene primer amplification. Profiled with immunoSEQ multiplex PCR; TCRdb holds only in-frame clones, not every one. That table is the source of V, J and clone size, and D and trimming were worked out from the DNA. The sample holds approximately 150,000 clones, approximately 90% seen once. The chain has TRBV6-2 or TRBV6-3 and TRBJ2-2, with D perhaps matching TRBD2 (5 bases). The sample comprised peripheral blood. The sequence came from a man aged 45 to 65 who had recovered from COVID-19. CDR3 protein: CASSSRTENTGELFF. The CDR3 coding sequence is TGTGCCAGCAGTTCCCGGACTGAGAACACCGGGGAGCTGTTTTTT.